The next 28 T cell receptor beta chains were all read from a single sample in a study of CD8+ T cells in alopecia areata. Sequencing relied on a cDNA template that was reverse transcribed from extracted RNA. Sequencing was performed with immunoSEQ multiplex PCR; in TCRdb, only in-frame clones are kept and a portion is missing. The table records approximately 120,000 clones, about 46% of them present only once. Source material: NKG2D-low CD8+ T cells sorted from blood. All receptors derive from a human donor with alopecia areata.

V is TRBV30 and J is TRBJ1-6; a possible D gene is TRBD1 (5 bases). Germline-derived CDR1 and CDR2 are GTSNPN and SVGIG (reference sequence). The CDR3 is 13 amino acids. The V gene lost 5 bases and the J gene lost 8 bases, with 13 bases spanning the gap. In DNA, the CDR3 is TGTGCCTGGGACGACCGGGGCGATTCACCCCTCCACTTT. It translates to CAWDDRGDSPLHF.

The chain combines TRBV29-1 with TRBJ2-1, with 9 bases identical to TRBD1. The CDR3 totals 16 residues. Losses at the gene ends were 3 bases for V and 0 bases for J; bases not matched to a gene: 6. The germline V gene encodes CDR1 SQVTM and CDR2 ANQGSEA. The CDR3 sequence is CSVDWTGEDSYNEQFF. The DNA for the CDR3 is TGCAGCGTTGACTGGACAGGGGAAGACTCCTACAATGAGCAGTTCTTC.

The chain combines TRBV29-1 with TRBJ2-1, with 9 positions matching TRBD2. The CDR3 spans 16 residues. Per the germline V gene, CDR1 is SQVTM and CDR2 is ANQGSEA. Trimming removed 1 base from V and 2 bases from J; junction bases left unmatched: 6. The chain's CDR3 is CSVEVWREGPYNEQFF. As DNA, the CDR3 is TGCAGCGTTGAAGTATGGCGGGAGGGCCCCTACAATGAGCAGTTCTTC.

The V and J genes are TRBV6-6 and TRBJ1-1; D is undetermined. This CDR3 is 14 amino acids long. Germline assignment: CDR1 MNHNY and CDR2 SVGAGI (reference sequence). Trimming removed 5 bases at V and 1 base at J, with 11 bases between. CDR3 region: CASSVSGGNTEAFF. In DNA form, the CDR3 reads TGTGCCAGCAGTGTAAGCGGAGGGAACACTGAAGCTTTCTTT.

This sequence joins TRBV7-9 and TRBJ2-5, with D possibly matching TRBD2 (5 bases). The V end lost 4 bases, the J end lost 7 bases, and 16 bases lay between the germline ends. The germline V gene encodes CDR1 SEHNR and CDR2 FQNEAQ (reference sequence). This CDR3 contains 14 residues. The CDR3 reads CASSSAGYKLTQYF. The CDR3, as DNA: TGTGCCAGCAGCTCCGCGGGTTACAAACTGACCCAGTACTTC.

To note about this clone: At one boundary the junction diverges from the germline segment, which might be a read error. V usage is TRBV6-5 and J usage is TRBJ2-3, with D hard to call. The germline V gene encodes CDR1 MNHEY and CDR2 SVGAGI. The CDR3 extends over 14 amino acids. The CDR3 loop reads CASVGKPPPDTQYF. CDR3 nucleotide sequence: TGCGCCAGCGTCGGAAAGCCCCCACCAGATACGCAGTATTTT.

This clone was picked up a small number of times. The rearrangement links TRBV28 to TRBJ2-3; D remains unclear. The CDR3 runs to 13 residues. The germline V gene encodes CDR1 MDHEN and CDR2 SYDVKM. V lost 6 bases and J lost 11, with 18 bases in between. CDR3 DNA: TGTGCCAGCAGCCCGACCTTTGCCATCGAGCAGTATTTT. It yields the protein CASSPTFAIEQYF.

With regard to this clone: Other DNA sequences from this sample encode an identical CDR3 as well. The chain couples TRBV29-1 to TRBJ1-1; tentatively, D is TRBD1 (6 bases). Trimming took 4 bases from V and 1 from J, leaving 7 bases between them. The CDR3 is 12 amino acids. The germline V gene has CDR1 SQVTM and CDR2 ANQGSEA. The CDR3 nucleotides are TGCAGCGTTGTAGGGGGGAACACTGAAGCTTTCTTT. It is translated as CSVVGGNTEAFF.

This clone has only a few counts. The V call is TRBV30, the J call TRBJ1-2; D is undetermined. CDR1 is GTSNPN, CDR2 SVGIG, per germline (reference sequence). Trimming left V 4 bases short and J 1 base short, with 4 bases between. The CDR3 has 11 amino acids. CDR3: CAWTSNYGYTF. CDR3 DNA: TGTGCCTGGACAAGTAACTATGGCTACACCTTC.

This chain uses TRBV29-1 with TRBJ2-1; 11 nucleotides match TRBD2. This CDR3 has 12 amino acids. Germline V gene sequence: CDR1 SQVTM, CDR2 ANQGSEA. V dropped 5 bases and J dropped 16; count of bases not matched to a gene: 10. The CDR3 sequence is CSVLLLAGETFF. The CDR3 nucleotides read TGCAGCGTTTTATTACTAGCGGGAGAAACTTTCTTC.

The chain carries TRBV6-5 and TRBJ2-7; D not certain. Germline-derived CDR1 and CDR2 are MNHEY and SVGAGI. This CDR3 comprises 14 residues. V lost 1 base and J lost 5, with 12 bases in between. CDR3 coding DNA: TGTGCCAGCAGTTACTTCGGACCAGCCAACGAGCAGTACTTC. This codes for CASSYFGPANEQYF.

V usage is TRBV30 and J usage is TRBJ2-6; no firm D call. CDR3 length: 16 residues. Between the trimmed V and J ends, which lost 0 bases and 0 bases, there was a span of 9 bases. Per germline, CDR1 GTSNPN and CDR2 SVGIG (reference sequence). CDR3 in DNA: TGTGCCTGGAGTGTACTAAGAGGCTCTGGGGCCAACGTCCTGACTTTC. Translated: CAWSVLRGSGANVLTF.

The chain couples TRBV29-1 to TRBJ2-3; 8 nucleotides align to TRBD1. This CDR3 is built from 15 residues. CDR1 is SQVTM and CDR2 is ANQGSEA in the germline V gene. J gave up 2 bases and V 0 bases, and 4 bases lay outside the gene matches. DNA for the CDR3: TGCAGCGTTGAAGAGACAGGGGTATCCACAGATACGCAGTATTTT. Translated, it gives CSVEETGVSTDTQYF.

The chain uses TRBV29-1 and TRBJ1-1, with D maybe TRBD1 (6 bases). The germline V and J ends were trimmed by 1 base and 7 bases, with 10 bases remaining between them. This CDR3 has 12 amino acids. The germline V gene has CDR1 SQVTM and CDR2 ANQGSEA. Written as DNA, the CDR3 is TGCAGCGTTGAAGCAGGGGCGGGTGAAGCTTTCTTT. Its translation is CSVEAGAGEAFF.

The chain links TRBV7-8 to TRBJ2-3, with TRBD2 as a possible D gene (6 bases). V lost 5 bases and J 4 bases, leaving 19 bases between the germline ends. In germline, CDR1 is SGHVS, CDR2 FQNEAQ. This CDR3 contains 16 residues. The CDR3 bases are TGTGCCAGCAGCAACCCGCTAGCGTGGTTGGCAGATACGCAGTATTTT. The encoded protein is CASSNPLAWLADTQYF.

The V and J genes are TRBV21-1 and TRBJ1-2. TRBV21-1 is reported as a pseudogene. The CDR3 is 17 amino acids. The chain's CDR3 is CASSVPSGRARNHGYTF. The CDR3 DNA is TGTGCCAGCAGCGTGCCCAGCGGCAGGGCGCGGAATCATGGCTACACCTTC.

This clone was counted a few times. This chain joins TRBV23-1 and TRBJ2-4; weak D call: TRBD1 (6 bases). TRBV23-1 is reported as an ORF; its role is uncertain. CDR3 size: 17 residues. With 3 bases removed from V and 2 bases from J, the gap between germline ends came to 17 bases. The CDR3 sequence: CASSQSRTAQSKNIQYF. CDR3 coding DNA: TGCGCCAGCAGTCAGTCCCGGACAGCCCAGTCCAAAAACATTCAGTACTTC.

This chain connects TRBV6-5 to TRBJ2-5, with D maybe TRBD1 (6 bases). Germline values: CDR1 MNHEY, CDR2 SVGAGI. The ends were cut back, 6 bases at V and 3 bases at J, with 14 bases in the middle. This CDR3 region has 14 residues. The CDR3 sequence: CASRPRDNEETQYF. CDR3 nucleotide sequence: TGTGCCAGCAGGCCCCGGGACAACGAAGAGACCCAGTACTTC.

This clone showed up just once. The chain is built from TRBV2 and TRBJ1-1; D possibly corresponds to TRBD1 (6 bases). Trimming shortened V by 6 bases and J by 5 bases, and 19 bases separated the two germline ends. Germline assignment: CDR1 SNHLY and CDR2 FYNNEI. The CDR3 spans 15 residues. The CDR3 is CASRGPQGVGTEAFF. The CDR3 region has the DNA TGTGCCAGCAGGGGACCACAGGGAGTGGGAACTGAAGCTTTCTTT.

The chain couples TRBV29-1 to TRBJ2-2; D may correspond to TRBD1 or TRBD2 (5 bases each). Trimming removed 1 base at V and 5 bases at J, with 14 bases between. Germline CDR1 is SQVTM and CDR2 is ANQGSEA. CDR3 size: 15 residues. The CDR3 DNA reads TGCAGCGTTGAAGCTTTGGGACCGGGGACCGGGGAGCTGTTTTTT. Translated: CSVEALGPGTGELFF.

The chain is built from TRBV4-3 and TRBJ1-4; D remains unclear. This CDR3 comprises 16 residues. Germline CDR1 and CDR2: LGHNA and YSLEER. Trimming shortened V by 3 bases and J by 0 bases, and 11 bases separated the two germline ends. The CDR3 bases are TGCGCCAGCAGCCATGGGTCAGCAGCAACTAATGAAAAACTGTTTTTT. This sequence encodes CASSHGSAATNEKLFF.

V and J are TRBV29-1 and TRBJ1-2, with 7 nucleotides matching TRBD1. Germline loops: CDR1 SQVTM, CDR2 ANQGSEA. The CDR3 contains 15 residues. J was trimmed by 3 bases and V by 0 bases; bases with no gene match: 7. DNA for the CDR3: TGCAGCGTTGAAGATCAAAGGCAGGGGGACTATGGCTACACCTTC. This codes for CSVEDQRQGDYGYTF.

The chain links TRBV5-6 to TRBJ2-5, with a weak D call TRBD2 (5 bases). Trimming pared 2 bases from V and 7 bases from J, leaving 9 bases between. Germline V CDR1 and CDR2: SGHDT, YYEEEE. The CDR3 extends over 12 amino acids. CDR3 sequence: CASSLGRGTQYF. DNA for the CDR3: TGTGCCAGCAGCTTAGGCCGGGGGACCCAGTACTTC.

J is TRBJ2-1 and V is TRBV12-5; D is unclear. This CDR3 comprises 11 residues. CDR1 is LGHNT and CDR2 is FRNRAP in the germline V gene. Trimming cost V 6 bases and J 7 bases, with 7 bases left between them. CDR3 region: CASGPENEQFF. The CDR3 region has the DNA TGTGCTAGTGGCCCGGAGAATGAGCAGTTCTTC.

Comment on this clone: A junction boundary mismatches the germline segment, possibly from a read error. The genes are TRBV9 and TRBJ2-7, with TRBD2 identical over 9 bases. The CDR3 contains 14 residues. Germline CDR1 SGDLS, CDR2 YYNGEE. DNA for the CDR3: TGTGCCAGCAACGTAGCGGGGGCAGGGTACGAGCAGTACTTC. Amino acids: CASNVAGAGYEQYF.

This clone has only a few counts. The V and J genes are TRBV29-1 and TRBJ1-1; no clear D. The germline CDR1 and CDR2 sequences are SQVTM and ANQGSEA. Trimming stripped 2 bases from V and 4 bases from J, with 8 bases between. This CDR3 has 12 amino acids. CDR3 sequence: CSVEKEGTEAFF. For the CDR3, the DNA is TGCAGCGTTGAAAAGGAGGGCACTGAAGCTTTCTTT. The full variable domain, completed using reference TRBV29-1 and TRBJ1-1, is SAVISQKPSRDICQRGTSLTIQCQVDSQVTMMFWYRQQPGQSLTLIATANQGSEATYESGFVIDKFPISRPNLTFSTLTVSNMSPEDSSIYLCSVEKEGTEAFFGQGTRLTVV.

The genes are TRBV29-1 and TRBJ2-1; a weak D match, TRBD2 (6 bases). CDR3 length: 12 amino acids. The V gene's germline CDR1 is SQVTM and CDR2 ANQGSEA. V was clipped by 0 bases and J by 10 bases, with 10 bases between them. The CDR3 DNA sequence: TGCAGCGTTGAAGATATCGCGGGGGAGCAGTTCTTC. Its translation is CSVEDIAGEQFF.

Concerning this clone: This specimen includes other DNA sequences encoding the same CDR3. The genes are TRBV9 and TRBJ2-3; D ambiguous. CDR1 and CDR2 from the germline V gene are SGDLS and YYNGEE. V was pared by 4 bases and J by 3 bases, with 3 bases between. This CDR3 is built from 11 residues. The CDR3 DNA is TGTGCCAGCAGCTCAACAGATACGCAGTATTTT. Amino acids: CASSSTDTQYF.